The present TCR beta chain was sequenced within a study of technical replicates of blood from several donors (dated by TCRdb to the late 2010s). Cut back by 0 bases and 2 bases, the V and J ends lie 11 bases apart. The germline V gene provides CDR1 SQVTM and CDR2 ANQGSEA. Inclusive of the bounding cysteine and phenylalanine, the CDR3 is 14 residues long. Kept here is only the CDR3 DNA, which spans 42 bases and is read in frame from base 1. In the case of this clone: No cognate antigen has been identified for it. No much larger clone is present one base from it, and per-base qualities are unavailable.

The method behind the library was the immunoSEQ multiplex PCR assay. Entries here come from immuneACCESS through TCRdb and include only in-frame sequences with V and J called. Some clones fail to appear in such tables; in the studies checked, an unresolved V gene covers under half of the shortfall, and the cause of the remainder is unknown. This sample has about 70,000 clones in its table, and nearly 98% of those were observed once. The ten largest clones take up roughly 0.21% of the sample. The chain joins TRBV29-1 to TRBJ2-7; the D gene is possibly TRBD2, with 7 bases matching. The sequencing sample was made of T cells isolated from PBMCs. The clonotype originates from a human donor in good health. The DNA is as follows: TGCAGCGTTGAAGATGGGGAGGGGGCCTACGAGCAGTACTTC. Its protein is CSVEDGEGAYEQYF.